This T cell receptor (beta chain) was sequenced in a study of beta chain features in type 1 diabetes. Expressed TCRB transcripts were sequenced because the entire RNA isolate underwent reverse transcription. TCRdb keeps only in-frame clones here, not all; method: immunoSEQ multiplex PCR. The table has 250,000 to 300,000 clones, roughly an eighth seen once; the top ten hold more than 0.015%. To note about this clone: Its specificity is not known.

General study results and limits: Type 1 diabetes patients showed a moderate but significant shortening of TCRB CDR3s in all four CD4+ subsets.

The specimen sequenced was naive CD4+ T cells from blood. This clonotype was sampled from a man aged 30 to 39 with type 1 diabetes.

CDR3 sequence: CASSLRGGFDGGWNQETQYF. The DNA of the CDR3 is TGCGCCAGCAGCTTACGGGGTGGCTTCGACGGTGGTTGGAACCAAGAGACCCAGTACTTC. This chain links TRBV5-1 with TRBJ2-5; TRBD2 is a possible D gene (5 bases). This CDR3 is 20 amino acids long. Germline CDR1 and CDR2: SGHRS and YFSETQ. Trimming cost V 2 bases and J 0 bases, with 26 bases left between them.